The table lists the clone carrying this TCR beta chain with many counts. This CDR3 spans 15 amino acids. Per germline, CDR1 LNHDA and CDR2 SQIVND (reference sequence). J gave up 4 bases and V 6 bases, and 8 bases lay outside the gene matches. As handled by the study authors: Reference gene primer amplification gave nucleated cell count estimates. Assay used: immunoSEQ multiplex PCR; TCRdb lists only in-frame clones, some missing. That table gives V, J and clone size, and the DNA gave D and trimming. The sample lists 120,000 or so clones, over 75% occurring once. This record belongs to a study of blood T cell repertoires in COVID-19. Study at large: Whether acute or convalescent, the COVID-19 samples came from the United States, Italy and Spain. PBMCs, B-cell-depleted T cells, or T cells provided the cDNA or gDNA that made up the material.

This chain joins TRBV19 and TRBJ2-2; 7 bases align to TRBD1. Material: peripheral blood. This receptor was identified in a man of 80 years or more with active or convalescent COVID-19. The chain's CDR3 is CASRKGQGVTGELFF. CDR3 DNA sequence: TGTGCCAGTAGAAAAGGGCAGGGGGTCACCGGGGAGCTGTTTTTT.